This TCR beta chain emerged from a study of blood T cell repertoires in COVID-19. At the level of the study: Sample material is recorded as cDNA or gDNA derived from T cells, B-cell-depleted T cells, or PBMCs.

Using immunoSEQ multiplex PCR, the repertoire was profiled, and TCRdb retains in-frame clones only, with some absent. The data show fewer than 250,000 clones, 88% seen once. The CDR3 is 13 amino acids. V lost 0 bases, J lost 3 bases, and 6 bases lay in between. Germline CDR1 MNHEY, CDR2 SVGAGI. Sequencing was done on a sample of PBMCs or T cells enriched from blood (not recorded which). The TCR sequence derives from a woman between 45 and 60 years old with acute COVID-19. The chain combines TRBV6-5 with TRBJ2-7; maybe TRBD2 (5 bases). CDR3: CASSYSAGYEQYF. The CDR3 bases are TGTGCCAGCAGTTACTCGGCGGGCTACGAGCAGTACTTC.